This T cell receptor beta chain was identified in a study of blood T cell repertoires in COVID-19. Whole-study context: COVID-19 samples from acute and convalescent phases originated in the United States, Italy and Spain. The analysed material was cDNA or gDNA that came from T cells, B-cell-depleted T cells, or PBMCs.

The CDR3 is 15 amino acids. V shed 6 bases and J shed 0 bases, with 11 bases lying between them. Per germline, CDR1 KGHSH and CDR2 LQKENI. Original methodology: Reference gene primer amplification gave estimated nucleated cell counts. Sequencing used immunoSEQ multiplex PCR; TCRdb keeps in-frame clones, though not all of them. V and J calls and clone size are copied from that table; D and trimming were computed from the DNA. Of about 120,000 clones in the sample, approximately 81% were seen once. The sample consisted of peripheral blood. V gene TRBV18 combines with J gene TRBJ1-4; no clear D. This receptor was obtained from a man in his sixties with acute or convalescent COVID-19. The CDR3 DNA sequence: TGTGCCAGCTCCCTTGGACTTTCAACTAATGAAAAACTGTTTTTT. Encoded protein: CASSLGLSTNEKLFF.